A selection of T cell receptor beta chains follows, all from one sample in a study of shared clonotypes between healthy human individuals. Only in-frame clones appear in the TCRdb table, and some are missing; sequencing was by immunoSEQ multiplex PCR. The sample has under 150,000 clones, about 62% seen once; the top ten hold under 30%. The material sequenced was memory CD8+ T cells sorted from blood. The receptors originated from a woman in her 30s in good health. CDR3s include the opening cysteine and the closing phenylalanine or tryptophan. D genes are given only for firm matches.

v_call: TRBV19
j_call: TRBJ1-4
d_call: NA
cdr3_aa: CASSIGVATNEKLFF

v_call: TRBV4-1
j_call: TRBJ2-1
d_call: NA
cdr3_aa: CASSQAWLGYNEQFF

v_call: TRBV7-9
j_call: TRBJ1-2
d_call: NA
cdr3_aa: CASSSITPPSNYGYTF

v_call: TRBV5-4
j_call: TRBJ2-7
d_call: NA
cdr3_aa: CASSNPGGTGFGEQYF

v_call: TRBV4-1
j_call: TRBJ2-3
d_call: NA
cdr3_aa: CASSQPGTPLLTDTQYF

v_call: TRBV19
j_call: TRBJ1-1
d_call: TRBD1
cdr3_aa: CASRWGQGRVDEAFF

v_call: TRBV28
j_call: TRBJ2-1
d_call: NA
cdr3_aa: CASSLPGTGQQFF

v_call: TRBV21-1
j_call: TRBJ2-5
d_call: NA
cdr3_aa: CASSKASGNETQYF

v_call: TRBV28
j_call: TRBJ1-5
d_call: TRBD1
cdr3_aa: CASSYSLGQGFSGQPQHF

v_call: TRBV4-1
j_call: TRBJ2-7
d_call: TRBD2
cdr3_aa: CASSPRGGKNEQYF

v_call: TRBV25-1
j_call: TRBJ2-7
d_call: NA
cdr3_aa: CASSESQGTSYEQYF

v_call: TRBV6-4
j_call: TRBJ2-1
d_call: NA
cdr3_aa: CASSDGLENNEQFF

v_call: TRBV10-1
j_call: NA
d_call: TRBD1
cdr3_aa: CASSGTGTLGEQYF

v_call: TRBV19
j_call: TRBJ2-5
d_call: NA
cdr3_aa: CASSMTSETQYF